This entry concerns a single T cell receptor (beta chain). Profiled with immunoSEQ multiplex PCR; TCRdb holds only in-frame clones, not every one. Of approximately 31,000 clones listed, approximately 83% are singletons. This record belongs to a study of blood T cell repertoires in COVID-19. Study summary: Acute-phase and convalescent COVID-19 samples originated in the United States, Italy and Spain.

Sequencing used peripheral blood. This TCR was recovered from a woman aged 55-69 years with active COVID-19.

The CDR3 protein is CASSFSTSNTGELFF. Here the CDR3 DNA reads TGCGCCAGCAGCTTTTCCACTTCGAACACCGGGGAGCTGTTTTTT. J is TRBJ2-2 and V is TRBV5-1; D unresolved. The CDR3 has 15 amino acids. The germline V and J ends were trimmed by 2 bases and 0 bases, with 8 bases remaining between them. CDR1 SGHRS and CDR2 YFSETQ come from the germline V gene. The full variable domain, its missing parts supplied by reference TRBV5-1 and TRBJ2-2, is KAGVTQTPRYLIKTRGQQVTLSCSPISGHRSVSWYQQTPGQGLQFLFEYFSETQRNKGNFPGRFSGRQFSNSRSEMNVSTLELGDSALYLCASSFSTSNTGELFFGEGSRLTVL.